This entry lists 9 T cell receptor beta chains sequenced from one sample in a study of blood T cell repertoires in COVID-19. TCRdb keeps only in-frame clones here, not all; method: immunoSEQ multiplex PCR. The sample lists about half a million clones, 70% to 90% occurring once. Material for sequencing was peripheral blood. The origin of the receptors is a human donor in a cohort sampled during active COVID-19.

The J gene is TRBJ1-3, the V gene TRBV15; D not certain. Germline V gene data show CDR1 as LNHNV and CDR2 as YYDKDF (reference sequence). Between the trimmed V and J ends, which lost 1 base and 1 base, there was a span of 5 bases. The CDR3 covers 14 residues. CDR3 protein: CATSRAGSGNTIYF. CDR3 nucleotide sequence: TGTGCCACCAGCAGAGCAGGTTCTGGAAACACCATATATTTT. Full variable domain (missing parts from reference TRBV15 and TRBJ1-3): DAMVIQNPRYQVTQFGKPVTLSCSQTLNHNVMYWYQQKSSQAPKLLFHYYDKDFNNEADTPDNFQSRRPNTSFCFLDIRSPGLGDTAMYLCATSRAGSGNTIYFGEGSWLTVV.

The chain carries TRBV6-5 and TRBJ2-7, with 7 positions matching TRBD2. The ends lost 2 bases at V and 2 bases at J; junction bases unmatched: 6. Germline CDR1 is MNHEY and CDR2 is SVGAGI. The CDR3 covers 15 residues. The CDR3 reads CASSYTGTTAYEQYF. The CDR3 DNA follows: TGTGCCAGCAGTTACACCGGGACTACGGCCTACGAGCAGTACTTC.

In DNA form, the CDR3 reads TGTGCCAGCTCACCCGACGGGACAGCATACTATGGCTACACCTTC. Protein: CASSPDGTAYYGYTF. The gene calls are TRBV18 and TRBJ1-2, with TRBD1 matching over 7 bases. CDR1 and CDR2 (germline): KGHSH, LQKENI. J lost 3 bases, V lost 3 bases, and 7 bases had no gene match. This CDR3 has 15 residues.

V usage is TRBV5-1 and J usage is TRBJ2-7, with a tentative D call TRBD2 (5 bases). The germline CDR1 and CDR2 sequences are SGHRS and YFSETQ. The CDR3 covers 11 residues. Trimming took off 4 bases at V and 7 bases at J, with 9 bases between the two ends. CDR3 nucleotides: TGCGCCAGCAGCAGGGAGAGGGAGCAGTACTTC. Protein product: CASSREREQYF.

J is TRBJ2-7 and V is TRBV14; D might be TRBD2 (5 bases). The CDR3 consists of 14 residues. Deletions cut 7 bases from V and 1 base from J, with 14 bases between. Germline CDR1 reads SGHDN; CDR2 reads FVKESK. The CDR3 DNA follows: TGTGCCAGCACCCCGGGAATAAATTCCTACGAGCAGTACTTC. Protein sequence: CASTPGINSYEQYF.

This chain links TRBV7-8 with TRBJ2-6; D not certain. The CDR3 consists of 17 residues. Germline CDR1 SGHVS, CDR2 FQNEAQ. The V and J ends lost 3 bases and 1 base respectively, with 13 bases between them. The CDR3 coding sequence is TGTGCCAGCAGCTTGGTGGCGGCCCAATCTGGGGCCAACGTCCTGACTTTC. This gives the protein CASSLVAAQSGANVLTF.

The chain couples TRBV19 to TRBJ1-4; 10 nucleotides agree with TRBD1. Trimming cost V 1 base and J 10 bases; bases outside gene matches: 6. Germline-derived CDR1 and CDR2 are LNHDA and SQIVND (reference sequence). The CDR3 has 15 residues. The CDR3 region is CASSIARDRGGKLFF. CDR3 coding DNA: TGTGCCAGTAGTATAGCCCGGGACAGGGGCGGAAAACTGTTTTTT.

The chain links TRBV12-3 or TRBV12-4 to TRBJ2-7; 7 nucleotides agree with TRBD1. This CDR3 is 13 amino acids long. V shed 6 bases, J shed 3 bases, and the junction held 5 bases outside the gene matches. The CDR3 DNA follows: TGTGCCAGCAGCATGACAGGGAACTACGAGCAGTACTTC. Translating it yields CASSMTGNYEQYF.

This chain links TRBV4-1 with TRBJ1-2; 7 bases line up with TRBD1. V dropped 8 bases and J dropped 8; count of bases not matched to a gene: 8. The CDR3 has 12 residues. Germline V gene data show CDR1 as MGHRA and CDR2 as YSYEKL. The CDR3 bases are TGCGCCAGCTTCCGACCCAGGGGGGGCTACACCTTC. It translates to CASFRPRGGYTF.